This T cell receptor (beta chain) originates from a study of T cells in localized non-small cell lung cancer. Study-wide results and caveats: Uninvolved nearby lung showed the greatest T cell clonality, exceeding that found in tumor. Adjacent lung had a median approximately 57 of the 100 largest tumor clones. It remains possible that heterogeneity exists, since only one tumor region was sequenced.

Sequenced by immunoSEQ multiplex PCR; TCRdb stores in-frame clones only, minus some. Of roughly 24,000 clones listed, 75% to 95% were seen once; the top ten hold over 3.5%. This clone was seen only once. What it recognizes is unknown. In germline, CDR1 is SGHTA, CDR2 FQGNSA. The CDR3 spans 15 residues. Trimming pared 5 bases from V and 6 bases from J, leaving 14 bases between. Sequenced here: peripheral blood, sampled before any cancer treatment. This sequence originates from an older female donor with stage II squamous cell lung carcinoma. The chain carries TRBV7-2 and TRBJ1-6; tentative D call: TRBD1 (5 bases). The CDR3 reads CASSVLGAGNSPLHF. The CDR3 DNA reads as TGTGCCAGCAGCGTGCTAGGGGCAGGTAATTCACCCCTCCACTTT.